This is a list of T cell receptor beta chains from one sample in a study of CD8 T cells in ankylosing spondylitis. TCRdb fed the 5' RACE reads into MiXCR, producing one record per CDR3 protein. This sample yields a few hundred thousand distinct CDR3 sequences, of which about 20% are seen a single time; about a sixth belongs to the top ten. Sequenced input: blood, either unsorted or a sorted T cell fraction (not recorded which). These receptors all come from a male donor with ankylosing spondylitis. Each CDR3 is given with its conserved first and last residue. The order of the fields is CDR3 DNA, CDR3 protein, D gene, J gene, V gene, clone size. A D gene is named only where the DNA matches it firmly. Clone sizes are given selectively: once, few, many, or a class where the clone is expanded.

TGTGCCATCAGTGAGCCCCAGGAGAACACCGGGGAGCTGTTTTTT,CAISEPQENTGELFF,.,TRBJ2-2,TRBV10-3,.
TGTGCCAGCAGCTTAGTGGGTCCCGAGGCTTTCTTT,CASSLVGPEAFF,.,TRBJ1-1,TRBV11-2,few
TGTGCTAGCAGCCCCGACAGGCGGGAGGCCCAGTACTTC,CASSPDRREAQYF,TRBD2,TRBJ2-5,TRBV7-7,.
TGTGCCAGCAGCCAAGAAGCTCACACCGGGGAGCTGTTTTTT,CASSQEAHTGELFF,.,TRBJ2-2,TRBV4-2,.
TGTGCCAGCAGCTTAGGGTGGGTGCGGAACACTGAAGCTTTCTTT,CASSLGWVRNTEAFF,.,TRBJ1-1,TRBV7-2,.
TGTGCCTGGAGTGCTGCGGGAGAGTACAATGAGCAGTTCTTC,CAWSAAGEYNEQFF,TRBD2,TRBJ2-1,TRBV30,.
TGTGCCAGCAGTTTACTGCCTATTATCTCCTACAATGAGCAGTTCTTC,CASSLLPIISYNEQFF,.,TRBJ2-1,TRBV28,many
TGCAGTGCTAGAGAGGGCAGGGTAAATTCACCCCTCCACTTT,CSAREGRVNSPLHF,.,TRBJ1-6,TRBV20-1,many
TGCGCCAGCAGCTTGGCATCGGGCGGACCAGACACCGGGGAGCTGTTTTTT,CASSLASGGPDTGELFF,.,TRBJ2-2,TRBV5-1,few
TGTGCCAGCAGCTCTAGCGGGAGTTTCTACGAGCAGTACTTC,CASSSSGSFYEQYF,TRBD2,TRBJ2-7,TRBV5-6,.
TGTGCCAGCAGTCCCGACGGGGCCAGTGGGGAGACCCAGTACTTC,CASSPDGASGETQYF,.,TRBJ2-5,TRBV12-3/TRBV12-4,few
TGTGCCAGCAGCCTTGGACAGGGATCCTTCAATGAGCAGTTCTTC,CASSLGQGSFNEQFF,TRBD1,TRBJ2-1,TRBV11-2,few
TGTGCCAGCAGTTTCCAAGCGGGAGGTTCGGACGGTAATGAGCAGTTCTTC,CASSFQAGGSDGNEQFF,TRBD2,TRBJ2-1,TRBV12-3/TRBV12-4,.
TGTGCCAGCAGTTACCCAGGCCTCTTTAATTCACCCCTCCACTTT,CASSYPGLFNSPLHF,.,TRBJ1-6,TRBV28,.
TGCAGTGCCTCAGTGGAAGCGGCTCCCTACGAGCAGTACTTC,CSASVEAAPYEQYF,.,TRBJ2-7,TRBV20-1,.
TGCGCCAGCAGCTGGGGGCGACTAGCGGGAGCAACAGAGACCCAGTACTTC,CASSWGRLAGATETQYF,TRBD2,TRBJ2-5,TRBV5-1,few
TGTGCCAGCAGCGCCTCCGGGACAGTAAATGAAAAACTGTTTTTT,CASSASGTVNEKLFF,TRBD1,TRBJ1-4,TRBV7-2,few
TGCAGTGCTAATAGCGGGAGGGCCGGGGAAGAGACCCAGTACTTC,CSANSGRAGEETQYF,TRBD2,TRBJ2-5,TRBV20-1,.
TGTGCCAGCAGTTTGCTGGGGGGGAACACTGAAGCTTTCTTT,CASSLLGGNTEAFF,.,TRBJ1-1,TRBV12-3/TRBV12-4,.
TGTGCCAGCAGTTTTTGGGGGAGGAGTGAGCAGTTCTTC,CASSFWGRSEQFF,.,TRBJ2-1,TRBV12-3/TRBV12-4,few
TGTGCCAGCTCACTGGACAGCGGGGACGAGCAGTACTTC,CASSLDSGDEQYF,.,TRBJ2-7,TRBV18,.
TGCGCCAGCAGCTTGGGACAGGGGGGCGAGCAGTACTTC,CASSLGQGGEQYF,TRBD1,TRBJ2-7,TRBV5-1,many
TGTGCCAGCAGTTCACAGACAGACGCGAACACCGGGGAGCTGTTTTTT,CASSSQTDANTGELFF,.,TRBJ2-2,TRBV28,.
TGCAGCGTTGAAAGGACTAGCGGGAGTCTTTTCTACAATGAGCAGTTCTTC,CSVERTSGSLFYNEQFF,TRBD2,TRBJ2-1,TRBV29-1,few
TGTGCCAGCAGCTTATCGATAGCAGGGACCCAGTACTTC,CASSLSIAGTQYF,.,TRBJ2-5,TRBV7-8,few
TGTGCCAGCAGTTTAGCGCCGGGACAGGGCTTCACTGAAGCTTTCTTT,CASSLAPGQGFTEAFF,TRBD1,TRBJ1-1,TRBV27,.
TGCGCCAGCAGCTGGCGGCATTACACAGATACGCAGTATTTT,CASSWRHYTDTQYF,.,TRBJ2-3,TRBV5-1,many
TGTGCCAGCAGCTCCCAGCGACTAGCGGGAGTGCATGAGCAGTTCTTC,CASSSQRLAGVHEQFF,TRBD2,TRBJ2-1,TRBV11-2,many
TGTGCCAGCAGCTTGGGGCCGGGAGGGCCCTATGAGCAGTTCTTC,CASSLGPGGPYEQFF,TRBD2,TRBJ2-1,TRBV11-2,once
TGTGCCAGCAGTTTACTCCCTTTAGACCCCGGGGAGCTGTTTTTT,CASSLLPLDPGELFF,.,TRBJ2-2,TRBV9,.
TGCGCCAGCAGCCCCGAAGGGTACTCCTATGGCTACACCTTC,CASSPEGYSYGYTF,.,TRBJ1-2,TRBV5-1,few
TGCAGTGCCCCGCCTAGCAAGGTCACAGATACGCAGTATTTT,CSAPPSKVTDTQYF,.,TRBJ2-3,TRBV20-1,few
TGCGCCAGCAGCCCATCTAGGGGAGGGCCGGGCGAGCAGTTCTTC,CASSPSRGGPGEQFF,TRBD2,TRBJ2-1,TRBV5-1,few
TGCGCCAGCAGGCACAGGGGGCAGAGTTCACCCCTCCACTTT,CASRHRGQSSPLHF,TRBD1,TRBJ1-6,TRBV4-3,.
TGTGCCAGCAGTTTGCTGGCTACCTACACCGGGGAGCTGTTTTTT,CASSLLATYTGELFF,.,TRBJ2-2,TRBV12-3/TRBV12-4,few
TGTGCCAGCAGCCTCCCCGGACAGGGGGACGAGCAGTACTTC,CASSLPGQGDEQYF,TRBD1,TRBJ2-7,TRBV5-5,.
TGCGCCAGCAGCTTTACTAGCGGGGGCACAGATACGCAGTATTTT,CASSFTSGGTDTQYF,TRBD2,TRBJ2-3,TRBV5-1,.
TGCGCCAGCAGCTTGGGACGGGCCCTAAACACCGGGGAGCTGTTTTTT,CASSLGRALNTGELFF,.,TRBJ2-2,TRBV5-1,few
TGTGCCAGCAGACGACGGACTAGCGGGAGCTACAATGAGCAGTTCTTC,CASRRRTSGSYNEQFF,TRBD2,TRBJ2-1,TRBV7-3,once
TGCAGTGCCCCGAACAGGTGGAGCTCCTACGAGCAGTACTTC,CSAPNRWSSYEQYF,.,TRBJ2-7,TRBV20-1,few
TGTGCCACCAGCAGAGATATGGGCGGCCCCACCAGTGAGCAGTTCTTC,CATSRDMGGPTSEQFF,.,TRBJ2-1,TRBV15,.
TGTGCCACCAGTGGCGGACAGACAGCCAGAGGCACAGATACGCAGTATTTT,CATSGGQTARGTDTQYF,.,TRBJ2-3,TRBV24-1,few
TGTGCCAGCAGAAGACTAGCGGGATTGGAGACCCAGTACTTC,CASRRLAGLETQYF,TRBD2,TRBJ2-5,TRBV3-1,few
TGTGCCAGCAGCTTCAACAGGGGGGGAGAGACCCAGTACTTC,CASSFNRGGETQYF,.,TRBJ2-5,TRBV5-4,.
TGCGCCAGCAGCCTTACAACCCAGGGAAGCACTGAAGCTTTCTTT,CASSLTTQGSTEAFF,.,TRBJ1-1,TRBV5-1,few
TGTGCCAGCAGCTGGAGCGGGAGGGCCGGGAATGAGCAGTTCTTC,CASSWSGRAGNEQFF,TRBD2,TRBJ2-1,TRBV7-2,.
TGTGCCAGCAGCCGTAGCGGGAGGGCCCTCGGGGAGCTGTTTTTT,CASSRSGRALGELFF,TRBD2,TRBJ2-2,TRBV7-2,.
TGTGCCAGCAGCTTAGGTCCTAGCGCTAACAATGAGCAGTTCTTC,CASSLGPSANNEQFF,.,TRBJ2-1,TRBV7-2,.
TGCGCCAGCAGCTTTGGGGGGCCCAGCTCTGGAAACACCATATATTTT,CASSFGGPSSGNTIYF,.,TRBJ1-3,TRBV5-1,.
TGTGCCAGCAGCGCGACGTTAGGACAGGGAATACACTCCTACTCTGGAAACACCATATATTTT,CASSATLGQGIHSYSGNTIYF,TRBD1,TRBJ1-3,TRBV9,.
TGTGCCAGCAGCTTAGTAGGTAGCGGGGGGGCACCCTACAATGAGCAGTTCTTC,CASSLVGSGGAPYNEQFF,TRBD2,TRBJ2-1,TRBV7-3,.
TGTGCCAGCAGTTGGGGCGGGCCTTGGCAGCCCCAGCATTTT,CASSWGGPWQPQHF,.,TRBJ1-5,TRBV12-3/TRBV12-4,.
TGTGCCAGCAGAGACATTCTATACGAGCAGTACTTC,CASRDILYEQYF,.,TRBJ2-7,TRBV25-1,.